The clone carrying this T cell receptor (beta chain) was seen ten or more times. Antigen specificity is unknown. DNA input for the unsorted PBMC replicate PCRs was about 280 ng, 31,000 or so T cell genomes. TCRdb's table, derived via immunoSEQ multiplex PCR, lists solely in-frame clones and lacks some. The sample lists hundreds of thousands of clones; roughly 79% were seen once. This CDR3 has 14 residues. Per germline, CDR1 MNHNS and CDR2 SASEGT. V shed 6 bases and J shed 8 bases, with 16 bases lying between them. This sample is drawn from a study of shared clonotypes between healthy human individuals. Regarding the study as a whole: The small donor group covered limited genetic and exposure diversity. The expectation was that sequencing depth would affect clonotype sharing among donors.

This TCR derives from a middle-aged woman in good health. Some clones in this sample may be carry-over from other donors' samples. The chain has TRBV6-1 and TRBJ1-4, with D possibly being TRBD1 (5 bases). The sequenced sample consisted of PBMCs. The CDR3 sequence: CASRVGTGEEKLFF. CDR3 sequence (DNA): TGTGCCAGCAGGGTCGGGACGGGAGAAGAAAAACTGTTTTTT.